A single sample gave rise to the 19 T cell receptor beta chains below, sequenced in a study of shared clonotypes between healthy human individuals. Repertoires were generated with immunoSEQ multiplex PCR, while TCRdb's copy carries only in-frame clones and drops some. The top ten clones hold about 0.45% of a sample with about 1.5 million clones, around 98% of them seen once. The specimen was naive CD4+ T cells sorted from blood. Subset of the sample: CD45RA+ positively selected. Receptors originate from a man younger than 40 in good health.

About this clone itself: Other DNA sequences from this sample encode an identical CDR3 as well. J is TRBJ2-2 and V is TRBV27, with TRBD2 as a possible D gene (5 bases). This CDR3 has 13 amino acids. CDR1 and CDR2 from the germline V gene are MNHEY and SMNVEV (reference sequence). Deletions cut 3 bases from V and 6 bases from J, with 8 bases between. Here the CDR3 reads CASSLLAAGELFF. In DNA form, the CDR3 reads TGTGCCAGCAGTTTGCTAGCCGCCGGGGAGCTGTTTTTT.

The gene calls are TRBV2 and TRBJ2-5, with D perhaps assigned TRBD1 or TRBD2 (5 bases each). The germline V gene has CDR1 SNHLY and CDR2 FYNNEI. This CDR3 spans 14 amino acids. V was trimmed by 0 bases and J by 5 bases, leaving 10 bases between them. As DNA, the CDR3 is TGTGCCAGCAGTGAAGCGGGGGTTTGGGAGACCCAGTACTTC. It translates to CASSEAGVWETQYF. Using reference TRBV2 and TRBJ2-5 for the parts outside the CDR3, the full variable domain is EPEVTQTPSHQVTQMGQEVILRCVPISNHLYFYWYRQILGQKVEFLVSFYNNEISEKSEIFDDQFSVERPDGSNFTLKIRSTKLEDSAMYFCASSEAGVWETQYFGPGTRLLVL.

CDR3: CASSTDLWAGELFF. CDR3 DNA: TGTGCCAGTAGCACCGATCTTTGGGCCGGGGAGCTGTTTTTT. The chain uses TRBV19 and TRBJ2-2; D not certain. The V end was cut by 6 bases, the J end by 6 bases, with 14 bases between. Looked up from germline, CDR1 is LNHDA and CDR2 is SQIVND (reference sequence). The CDR3 totals 14 residues.

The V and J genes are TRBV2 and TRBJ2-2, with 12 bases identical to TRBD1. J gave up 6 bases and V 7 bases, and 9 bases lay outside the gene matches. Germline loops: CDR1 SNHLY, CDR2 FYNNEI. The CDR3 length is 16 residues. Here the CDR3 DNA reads TGTGCCAGCAATTCCCGGGACAGGGGGCGCCCCGGGGAGCTGTTTTTT. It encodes CASNSRDRGRPGELFF.

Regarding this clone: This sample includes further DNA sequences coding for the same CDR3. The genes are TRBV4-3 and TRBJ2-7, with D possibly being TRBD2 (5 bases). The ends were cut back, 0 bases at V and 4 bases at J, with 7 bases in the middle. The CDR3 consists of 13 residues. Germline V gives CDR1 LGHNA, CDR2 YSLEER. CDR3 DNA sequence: TGCGCCAGCAGCCAAGATCGAGGGTACGAGCAGTACTTC. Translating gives CASSQDRGYEQYF.

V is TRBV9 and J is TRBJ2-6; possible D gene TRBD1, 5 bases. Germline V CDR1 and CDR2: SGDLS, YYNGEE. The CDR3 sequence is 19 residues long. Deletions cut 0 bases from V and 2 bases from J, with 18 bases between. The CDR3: CASSVDLPGRAAGANVLTF. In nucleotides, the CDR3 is TGTGCCAGCAGCGTAGACCTTCCCGGCAGGGCTGCTGGGGCCAACGTCCTGACTTTC.

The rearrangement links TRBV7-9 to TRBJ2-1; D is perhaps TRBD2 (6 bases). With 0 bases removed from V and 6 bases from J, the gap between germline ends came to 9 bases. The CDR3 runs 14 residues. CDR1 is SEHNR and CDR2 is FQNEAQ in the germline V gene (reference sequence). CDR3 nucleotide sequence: TGTGCCAGCAGCTTAGCGAAGGGACTCAATGAGCAGTTCTTC. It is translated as CASSLAKGLNEQFF.

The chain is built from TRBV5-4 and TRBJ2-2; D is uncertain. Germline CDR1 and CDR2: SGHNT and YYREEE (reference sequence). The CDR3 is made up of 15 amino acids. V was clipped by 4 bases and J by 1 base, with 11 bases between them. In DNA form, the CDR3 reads TGTGCCAGCAGCAACAGAGTTGGGAACACCGGGGAGCTGTTTTTT. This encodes CASSNRVGNTGELFF.

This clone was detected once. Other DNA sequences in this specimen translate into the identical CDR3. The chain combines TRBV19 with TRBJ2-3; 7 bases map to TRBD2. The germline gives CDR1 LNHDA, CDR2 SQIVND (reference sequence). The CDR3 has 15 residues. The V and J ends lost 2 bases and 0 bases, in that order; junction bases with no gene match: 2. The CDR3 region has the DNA TGTGCCAGTAGTATACTAGCGGCGAGCACAGATACGCAGTATTTT. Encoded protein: CASSILAASTDTQYF.

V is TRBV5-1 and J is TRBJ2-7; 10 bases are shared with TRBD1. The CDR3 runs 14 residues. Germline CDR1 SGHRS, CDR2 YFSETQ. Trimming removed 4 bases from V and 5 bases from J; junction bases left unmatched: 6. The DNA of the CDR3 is TGCGCCAGCAGCGCGGGACAGGGGATAAACGAGCAGTACTTC. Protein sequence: CASSAGQGINEQYF. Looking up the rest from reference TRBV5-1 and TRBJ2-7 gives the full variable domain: KAGVTQTPRYLIKTRGQQVTLSCSPISGHRSVSWYQQTPGQGLQFLFEYFSETQRNKGNFPGRFSGRQFSNSRSEMNVSTLELGDSALYLCASSAGQGINEQYFGPGTRLTVT.

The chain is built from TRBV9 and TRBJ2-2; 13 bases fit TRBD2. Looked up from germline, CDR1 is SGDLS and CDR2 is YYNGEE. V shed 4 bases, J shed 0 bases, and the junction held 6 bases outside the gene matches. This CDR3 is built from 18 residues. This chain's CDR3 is CASSFTGTSGTNTGELFF. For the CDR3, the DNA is TGTGCCAGCAGCTTTACCGGGACTAGCGGGACGAACACCGGGGAGCTGTTTTTT.

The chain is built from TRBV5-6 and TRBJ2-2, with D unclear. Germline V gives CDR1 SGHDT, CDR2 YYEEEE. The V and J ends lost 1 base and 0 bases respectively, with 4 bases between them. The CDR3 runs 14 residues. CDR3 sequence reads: CASSLRPNTGELFF. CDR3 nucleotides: TGTGCCAGCAGCTTGAGACCGAACACCGGGGAGCTGTTTTTT.

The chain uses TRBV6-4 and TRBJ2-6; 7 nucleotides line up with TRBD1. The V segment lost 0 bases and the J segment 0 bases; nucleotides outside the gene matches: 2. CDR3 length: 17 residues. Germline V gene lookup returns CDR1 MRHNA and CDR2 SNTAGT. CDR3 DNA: TGTGCCAGCAGTGACTCGGGACAGAACTCTGGGGCCAACGTCCTGACTTTC. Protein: CASSDSGQNSGANVLTF.

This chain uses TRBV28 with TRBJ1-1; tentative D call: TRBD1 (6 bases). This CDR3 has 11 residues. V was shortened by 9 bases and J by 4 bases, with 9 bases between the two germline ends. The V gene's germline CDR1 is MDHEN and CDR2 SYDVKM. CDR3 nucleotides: TGTGCCAGTCAGGGGTTCACTGAAGCTTTCTTT. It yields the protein CASQGFTEAFF. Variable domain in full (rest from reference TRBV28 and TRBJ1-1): DVKVTQSSRYLVKRTGEKVFLECVQDMDHENMFWYRQDPGLGLRLIYFSYDVKMKEKGDIPEGYSVSREKKERFSLILESASTNQTSMYLCASQGFTEAFFGQGTRLTVV.

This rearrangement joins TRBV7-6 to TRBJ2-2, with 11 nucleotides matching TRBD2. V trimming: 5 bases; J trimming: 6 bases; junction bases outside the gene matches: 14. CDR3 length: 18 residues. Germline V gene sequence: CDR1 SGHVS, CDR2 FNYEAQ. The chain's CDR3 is CASSQRTPLAGVSGELFF. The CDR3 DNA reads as TGTGCCAGCAGCCAGAGGACCCCACTAGCGGGAGTCTCCGGGGAGCTGTTTTTT.

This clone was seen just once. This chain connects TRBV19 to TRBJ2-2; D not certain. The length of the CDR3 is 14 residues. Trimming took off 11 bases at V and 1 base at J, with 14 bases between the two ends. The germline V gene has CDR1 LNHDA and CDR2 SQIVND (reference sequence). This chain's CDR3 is CAGRGDGNTGELFF. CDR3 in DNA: TGTGCCGGGCGTGGGGATGGGAACACCGGGGAGCTGTTTTTT.

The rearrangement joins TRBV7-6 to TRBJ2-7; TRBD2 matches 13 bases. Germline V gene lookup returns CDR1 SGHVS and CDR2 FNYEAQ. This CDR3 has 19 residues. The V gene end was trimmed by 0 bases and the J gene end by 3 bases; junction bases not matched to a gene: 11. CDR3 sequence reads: CASSLARGDTSGRDYEQYF. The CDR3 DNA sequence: TGTGCCAGCAGCTTAGCTCGGGGGGACACTAGCGGGAGGGACTACGAGCAGTACTTC.

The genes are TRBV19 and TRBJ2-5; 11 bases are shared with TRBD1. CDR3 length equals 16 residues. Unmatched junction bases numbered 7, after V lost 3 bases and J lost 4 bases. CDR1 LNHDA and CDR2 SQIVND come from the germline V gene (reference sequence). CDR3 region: CASSIPRTGGLETQYF. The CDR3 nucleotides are TGTGCCAGTAGTATCCCCCGGACAGGGGGCCTAGAGACCCAGTACTTC.

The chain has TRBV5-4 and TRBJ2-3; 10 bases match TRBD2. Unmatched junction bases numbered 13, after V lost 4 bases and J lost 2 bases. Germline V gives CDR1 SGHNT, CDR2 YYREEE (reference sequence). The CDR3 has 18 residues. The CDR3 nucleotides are TGTGCCAGCAGCCCGGCGTGGGTAGCGGGAGGTGCCACAGATACGCAGTATTTT. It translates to CASSPAWVAGGATDTQYF.